In this sample, the clone carrying this TCR beta chain turned up a few times. The target antigen is unknown. This record belongs to a study of CD8+ T cells in alopecia areata. Study overall: Treated patients were dosed with oral tofacitinib, taking 5 to 10 mg twice daily.

The CDR3 covers 14 residues. With 1 base removed from V and 6 bases from J, the gap between germline ends came to 10 bases. Germline-derived CDR1 and CDR2 are SGHRS and YFSETQ. Findings and caveats of the study: There were also resident alphabeta T cells of normal skin sequenced in scalp samples.

cDNA serving as the sequencing template came from extracted, reverse transcribed RNA. Produced via immunoSEQ multiplex PCR; TCRdb's table is partial and in-frame only. The data show over 120,000 clones, roughly 50% seen once. The specimen was CD4+ T cells sorted from blood, collected at week 0. The chain recombines TRBV5-1 with TRBJ1-4, with D perhaps TRBD1 (6 bases). The receptor was isolated from a human donor with alopecia areata. This CDR3 is CASSLKGVDEKLFF. DNA of the CDR3: TGCGCCAGCAGCTTGAAGGGGGTCGATGAAAAACTGTTTTTT.